This T cell receptor beta chain was found in a study of Ad26.COV2.S vaccination and SARS-CoV-2 variants. Whole-study context: Of the COV1001 trial arms, the Ad26.COV2.S arm included the donor. Ad26.COV2.S shots went into the muscle once or twice, 56 days apart.

The V and J ends lost 4 bases and 4 bases, in that order; junction bases with no gene match: 8. CDR1 and CDR2 from the germline V gene are SGHTA and FQGNSA. The CDR3 consists of 17 residues. Some clones are missing from TCRdb's copy, which holds only in-frame ones; the method was immunoSEQ multiplex PCR. This sample has roughly 680,000 clones, with around 92% found just once. Treatment defined: some 20 received Ad26.COV2.S at low or high dose, single or two shots; about 5 received placebo; per-sample allocation not given. Sampling occurred on day 63 after the first vaccine or placebo injection. This vaccine is an Ad26 vector that expresses the Wuhan-strain SARS-CoV-2 spike.

The genes are TRBV7-2 and TRBJ2-1; 12 bases agree with TRBD2. The sequencing used peripheral blood, collected in a trial of Ad26.COV2.S vaccine versus placebo. This receptor was identified in a person aged 18-60 years who received the Ad26.COV2.S COVID-19 vaccine or a placebo. This chain's CDR3 is CASSSRGLAGGYNEQFF. The CDR3 nucleotides are TGTGCCAGCAGCTCCCGGGGCCTAGCGGGAGGGTACAATGAGCAGTTCTTC.